This TCR beta chain was observed in a study of graft-versus-host responses after intestinal transplantation. In the case of this clone: No antigen is known for it. Distinct nucleotide sequences in the sample also encode this CDR3.

Overall study findings and caveats: Researchers found GvH clones in recipient marrow, and some showed up first in ileum or blood. Early post-transplant falls in HvG clones accompanied the peak levels of circulating GvH clones.

The assay was immunoSEQ multiplex PCR, and TCRdb's table has in-frame clones only and misses some. The sample lists about 83,000 clones; approximately 88% were seen once. This receptor was obtained from a human donor who received an intestinal transplant. The sequences come from unstimulated CD4+ T cells sorted from spleen or lymph node cells, collected before intestinal transplant.

The CDR3: CASSEIPGGGSSPLHF. Here the CDR3 DNA reads TGTGCCAGCAGCGAAATCCCAGGGGGCGGCAGTTCACCCCTCCACTTT. The gene calls are TRBV2 and TRBJ1-6, with 8 bases identical to TRBD1. There are 16 residues in the CDR3. Germline CDR1 reads SNHLY; CDR2 reads FYNNEI. The junction had 13 bases not matched to a gene; V was cut back by 6 bases and J by 9 bases.